This paragraph reports one T cell receptor (beta chain). Everyone who took part was about 18 to 90 years old, and they came from about two dozen US areas. For recovered donors of Cohort 3, there were two negative PCRs, clearance, or symptom resolution. This sample stems from a study of blood T cell repertoires in COVID-19. The overall study: T cells, B-cell-depleted T cells, or PBMCs provided the cDNA or gDNA that served as material.

Germline V gene lookup returns CDR1 MDHEN and CDR2 SYDVKM. This CDR3 is 15 amino acids long. With 2 bases clipped from V and 7 bases from J, the junction kept 7 bases outside the gene matches. Authors' data handling: Quantification of nucleated cells was approximated via reference gene primer amplification. The protocol was immunoSEQ multiplex PCR, while the TCRdb copy is restricted to in-frame clones and leaves out a portion. The D gene and trimming were derived from the DNA, and the V and J assignments and clone size from that table. The sample has roughly 250,000 clones; approximately 85% are singletons.

The receptor was derived from a woman aged 25 to 39 who had recovered from COVID-19. V is TRBV28 and J is TRBJ2-5; TRBD2 matches at 10 bases. The sample consisted of PBMCs or T cells enriched from blood (not recorded which). The CDR3 sequence: CASSLSGRARGTQYF. In DNA form, the CDR3 reads TGTGCCAGCAGTTTAAGCGGGAGGGCCCGAGGGACCCAGTACTTC. The complete variable domain, with remaining parts taken from reference TRBV28 and TRBJ2-5, reads DVKVTQSSRYLVKRTGEKVFLECVQDMDHENMFWYRQDPGLGLRLIYFSYDVKMKEKGDIPEGYSVSREKKERFSLILESASTNQTSMYLCASSLSGRARGTQYFGPGTRLLVL.